The T cell receptor beta chain under discussion was sequenced for a study of blood T cell repertoires in COVID-19. At the level of the study: Acute and convalescent COVID-19 specimens originated in the United States, Italy and Spain.

Produced via immunoSEQ multiplex PCR; TCRdb's table is partial and in-frame only. The profile shows about 270,000 clones, 80% to 95% of them singletons. This CDR3 has 18 residues. The V gene's germline CDR1 is SEHNR and CDR2 FQNEAQ (reference sequence). V gave up 5 bases and J gave up 3 bases; unmatched junction bases: 14. The sample was PBMCs or T cells enriched from blood (not recorded which). The V call is TRBV7-9, the J call TRBJ2-1; 9 positions match TRBD2. The clonotype was recovered from a man aged 35-49 years who had been exposed to COVID-19. The DNA of the CDR3 is TGTGCCAGCAGCCAACGGGGATTTAGCGGGAGCTTCTACAATGAGCAGTTCTTC. Its translation: CASSQRGFSGSFYNEQFF. Full variable domain (remainder filled in from reference TRBV7-9 and TRBJ2-1): DTGVSQNPRHKITKRGQNVTFRCDPISEHNRLYWYRQTLGQGPEFLTYFQNEAQLEKSRLLSDRFSAERPKGSFSTLEIQRTEQGDSAMYLCASSQRGFSGSFYNEQFFGPGTRLTVL.